What follows is one T cell receptor (beta chain) and its context. Study processing details: Reference gene primer amplification in the assay estimated nucleated cell counts. TCRdb keeps only in-frame clones here, not all; method: immunoSEQ multiplex PCR. The DNA was the basis for D and trimming; V, J and clone size are from that table. The sample shows about 220,000 clones, 70% to 85% of them seen only once. The data were obtained in a study of blood T cell repertoires in COVID-19. Enrolled through a virtual design, the participants were between roughly 18 and 100 years of age and came from about two dozen US areas. Donors in Cohort 3 counted as recovered after two negative PCRs, clearance, or symptom resolution. The CDR3 length is 14 residues. Germline V gene sequence: CDR1 SQVTM, CDR2 ANQGSEA. V was pared by 7 bases and J by 1 base, with 6 bases of the junction left unmatched.

V and J are TRBV29-1 and TRBJ1-2, with 10 bases matching TRBD1. The clonotype comes from a man in his forties or fifties who had recovered from COVID-19. The sequencing sample was made of PBMCs or T cells enriched from blood (not recorded which). CDR3 loop: CSAQGQGFNYGYTF. CDR3 coding DNA: TGCAGCGCCCAGGGACAGGGGTTTAACTATGGCTACACCTTC. Complete variable domain (other parts from reference TRBV29-1 and TRBJ1-2): SAVISQKPSRDICQRGTSLTIQCQVDSQVTMMFWYRQQPGQSLTLIATANQGSEATYESGFVIDKFPISRPNLTFSTLTVSNMSPEDSSIYLCSAQGQGFNYGYTFGSGTRLTVV.